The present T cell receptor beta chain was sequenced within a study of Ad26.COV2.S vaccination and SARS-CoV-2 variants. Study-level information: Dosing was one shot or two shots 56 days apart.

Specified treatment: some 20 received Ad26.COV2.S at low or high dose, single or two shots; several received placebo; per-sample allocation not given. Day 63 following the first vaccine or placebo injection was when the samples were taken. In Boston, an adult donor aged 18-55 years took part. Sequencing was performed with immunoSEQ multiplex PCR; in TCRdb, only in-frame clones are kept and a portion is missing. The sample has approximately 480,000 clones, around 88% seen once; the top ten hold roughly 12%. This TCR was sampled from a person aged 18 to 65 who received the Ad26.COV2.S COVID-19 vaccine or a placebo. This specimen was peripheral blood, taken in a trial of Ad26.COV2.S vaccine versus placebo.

This CDR3 reads CSATLGSNQPQHF. The CDR3 bases are TGCAGCGCCACCCTTGGGAGTAATCAGCCCCAGCATTTT. J is TRBJ1-5 and V is TRBV29-1; no reliable D call. The V end lost 7 bases, the J end lost 4 bases, and 14 bases lay between the germline ends. The CDR3 totals 13 residues. Germline V lookup: CDR1 SQVTM, CDR2 ANQGSEA.